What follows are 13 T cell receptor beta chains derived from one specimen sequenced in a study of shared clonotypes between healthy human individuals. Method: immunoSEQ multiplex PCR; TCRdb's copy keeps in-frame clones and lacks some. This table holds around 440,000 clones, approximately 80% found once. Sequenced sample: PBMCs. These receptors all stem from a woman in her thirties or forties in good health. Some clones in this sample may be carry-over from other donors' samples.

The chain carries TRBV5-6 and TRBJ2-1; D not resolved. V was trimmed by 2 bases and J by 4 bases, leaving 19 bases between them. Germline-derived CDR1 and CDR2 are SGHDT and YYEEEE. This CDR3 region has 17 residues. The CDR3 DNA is TGTGCCAGCAGCTTCGAAAAGGGAATCCATAAGTACAATGAGCAGTTCTTC. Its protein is CASSFEKGIHKYNEQFF.

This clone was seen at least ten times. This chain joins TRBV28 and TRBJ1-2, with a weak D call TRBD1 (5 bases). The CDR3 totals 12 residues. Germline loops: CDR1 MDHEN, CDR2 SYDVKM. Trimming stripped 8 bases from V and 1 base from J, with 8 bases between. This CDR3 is CASLRDNYGYTF. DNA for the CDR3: TGTGCCAGCCTCAGGGATAACTATGGCTACACCTTC.

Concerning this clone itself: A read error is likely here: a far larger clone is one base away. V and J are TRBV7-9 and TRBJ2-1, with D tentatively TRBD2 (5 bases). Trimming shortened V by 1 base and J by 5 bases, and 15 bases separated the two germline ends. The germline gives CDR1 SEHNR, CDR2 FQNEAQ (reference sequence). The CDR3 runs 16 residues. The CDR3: CASSLEGAAPHNEQFF. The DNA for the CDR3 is TGTGCCAGCAGCTTAGAAGGAGCGGCGCCCCACAATGAGCAGTTCTTC.

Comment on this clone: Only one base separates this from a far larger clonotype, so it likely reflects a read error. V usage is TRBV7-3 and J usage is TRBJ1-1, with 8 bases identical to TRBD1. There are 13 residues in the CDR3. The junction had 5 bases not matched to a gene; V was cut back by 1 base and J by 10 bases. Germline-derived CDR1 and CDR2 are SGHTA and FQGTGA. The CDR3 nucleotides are TGTGCCAGCAGCTTAAGCCCGGGGACAGGAGCTTTCTTT. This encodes CASSLSPGTGAFF.

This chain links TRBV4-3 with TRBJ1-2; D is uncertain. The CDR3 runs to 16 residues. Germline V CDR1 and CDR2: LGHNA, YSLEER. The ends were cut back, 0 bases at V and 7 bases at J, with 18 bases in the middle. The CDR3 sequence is CASSQEVNTSPFGYTF. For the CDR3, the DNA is TGCGCCAGCAGCCAAGAGGTGAATACGTCCCCCTTTGGCTACACCTTC.

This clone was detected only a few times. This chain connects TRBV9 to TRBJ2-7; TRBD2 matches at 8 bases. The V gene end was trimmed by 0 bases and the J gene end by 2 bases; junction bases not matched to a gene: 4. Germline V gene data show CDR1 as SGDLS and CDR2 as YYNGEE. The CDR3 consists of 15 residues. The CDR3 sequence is CASSVGGAGAYEQYF. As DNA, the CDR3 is TGTGCCAGCAGCGTAGGCGGAGCGGGGGCCTACGAGCAGTACTTC.

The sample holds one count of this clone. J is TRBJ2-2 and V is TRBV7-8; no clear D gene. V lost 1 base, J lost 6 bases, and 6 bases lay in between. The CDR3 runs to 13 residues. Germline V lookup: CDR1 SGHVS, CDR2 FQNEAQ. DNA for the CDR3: TGTGCCAGCAGCTTAGGTCCAGCCGGGGAGCTGTTTTTT. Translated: CASSLGPAGELFF.

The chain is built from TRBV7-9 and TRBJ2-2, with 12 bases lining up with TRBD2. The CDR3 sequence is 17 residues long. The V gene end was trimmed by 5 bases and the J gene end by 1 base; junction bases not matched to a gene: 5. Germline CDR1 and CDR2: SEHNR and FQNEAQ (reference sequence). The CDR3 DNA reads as TGTGCCAGCAGCCGACTAGCGGGAGTACGGAACACCGGGGAGCTGTTTTTT. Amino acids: CASSRLAGVRNTGELFF.

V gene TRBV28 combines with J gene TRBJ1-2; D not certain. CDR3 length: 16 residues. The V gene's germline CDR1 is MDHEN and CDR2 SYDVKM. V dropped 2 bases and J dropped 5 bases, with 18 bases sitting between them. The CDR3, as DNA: TGTGCCAGCAGTTTACCACCCAGCGGGTTTTGGTATGGCTACACCTTC. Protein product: CASSLPPSGFWYGYTF.

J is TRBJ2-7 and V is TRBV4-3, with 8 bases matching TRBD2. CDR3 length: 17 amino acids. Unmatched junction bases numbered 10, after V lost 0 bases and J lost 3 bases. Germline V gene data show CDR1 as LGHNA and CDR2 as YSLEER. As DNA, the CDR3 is TGCGCCAGCAGCCAAGATCTAACGGGAGGGCCCCACTACGAGCAGTACTTC. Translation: CASSQDLTGGPHYEQYF.

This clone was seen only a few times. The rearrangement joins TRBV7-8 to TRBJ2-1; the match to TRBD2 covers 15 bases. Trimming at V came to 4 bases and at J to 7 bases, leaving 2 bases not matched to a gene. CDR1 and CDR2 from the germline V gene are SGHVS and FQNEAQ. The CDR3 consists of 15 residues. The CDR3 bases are TGTGCCAGCAGCTCTGGGACTAGCGGGAGGAATGAGCAGTTCTTC. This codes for CASSSGTSGRNEQFF.

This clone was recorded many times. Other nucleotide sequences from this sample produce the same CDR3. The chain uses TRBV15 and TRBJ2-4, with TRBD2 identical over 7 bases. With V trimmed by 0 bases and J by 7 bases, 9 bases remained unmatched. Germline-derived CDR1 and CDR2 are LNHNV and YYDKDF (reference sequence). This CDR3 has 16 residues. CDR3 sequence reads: CATSREGGTPPNIQYF. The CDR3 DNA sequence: TGTGCCACCAGCAGAGAGGGGGGGACTCCGCCCAACATTCAGTACTTC. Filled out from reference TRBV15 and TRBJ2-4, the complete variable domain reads DAMVIQNPRYQVTQFGKPVTLSCSQTLNHNVMYWYQQKSSQAPKLLFHYYDKDFNNEADTPDNFQSRRPNTSFCFLDIRSPGLGDTAMYLCATSREGGTPPNIQYFGAGTRLSVL.

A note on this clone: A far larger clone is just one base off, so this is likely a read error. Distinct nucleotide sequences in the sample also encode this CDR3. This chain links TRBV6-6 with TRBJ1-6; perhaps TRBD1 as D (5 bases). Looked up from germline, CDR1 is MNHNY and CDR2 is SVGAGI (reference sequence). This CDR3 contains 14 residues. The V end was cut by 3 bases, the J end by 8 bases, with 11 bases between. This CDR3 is CASSYAGVDSPLHF. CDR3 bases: TGTGCCAGCAGTTATGCGGGGGTTGATTCACCCCTCCACTTT.